The 3 T cell receptor beta chains presented below share a single source sample, sequenced in a study of a mutant IDH1 vaccine in newly diagnosed glioma. These receptors lack a known antigen. TCRdb's copy holds only in-frame clones and misses some; the assay was immunoSEQ multiplex PCR. The sample holds some 60,000 clones, roughly 80% seen once. The time point here: week 35, safety follow-up. All doses held 300 ug of mutant IDH1 20-mer peptide, with topical imiquimod. This sample comprised PBMCs, obtained from a glioma patient whose treatment included an IDH1 peptide vaccine. The receptor set was obtained from a middle-aged man with glioma.

A remark on this clone: Other DNA variants within this sample encode the same CDR3. V is TRBV5-1 and J is TRBJ2-1; the D gene is possibly TRBD1 (6 bases). The CDR3 is made up of 15 amino acids. Germline CDR1 reads SGHRS; CDR2 reads YFSETQ. Trimming stripped 0 bases from V and 1 base from J, with 8 bases between. CDR3 residues: CASSLDGTSYNEQFF. CDR3 nucleotide sequence: TGCGCCAGCAGCTTGGACGGGACATCCTACAATGAGCAGTTCTTC.

Only one count was recorded for this clone. The V gene is TRBV28, the J gene TRBJ1-1, with D unclear. Trimming cost V 2 bases and J 9 bases, with 16 bases left between them. Germline-derived CDR1 and CDR2 are MDHEN and SYDVKM. This CDR3 region has 14 residues. This CDR3 reads CASSLSSYGSKAFF. The CDR3 DNA follows: TGTGCCAGCAGTTTAAGCTCTTATGGAAGTAAAGCTTTCTTT.

The V gene is TRBV5-6, the J gene TRBJ1-5; D perhaps matches TRBD1 (5 bases). Germline CDR1 is SGHDT and CDR2 is YYEEEE. V lost 1 base to trimming and J lost 6 bases, with 17 bases between them. The CDR3 length is 16 residues. DNA for the CDR3: TGTGCCAGCAGCTTGAGGGGAGTAGGGGTGGGTCAGCCCCAGCATTTT. Translation: CASSLRGVGVGQPQHF.